This TCR beta chain was sequenced during a study of monozygotic twins with inflammatory bowel disease. This CDR3 region has 14 residues. The V gene's germline CDR1 is MDHEN and CDR2 SYDVKM. Every TCR library used 3500 ng of total RNA. One entry per CDR3 protein, without DNA, is what TCRdb gives after re-calling the 5' RACE reads. The sample includes approximately 200,000 distinct CDR3 sequences. The sequenced sample was blood. The V gene is TRBV28, the J gene TRBJ2-7; TCRdb's assignment of TRBD1 cannot be checked, as there is no DNA. The sequence was obtained from a human donor with ulcerative colitis or Crohn's disease, or a healthy co-twin of an affected twin (not recorded which). The CDR3 is CASNQQESAYEQYF.